This TCR beta chain was recorded in a study of T cell responses to AZD1222 COVID-19 vaccine. Study-level points and caveats: Nearly half of spike-specific TCRs reportedly go after variant regions that carry no mutations.

As to this clone: Its antigen is undetermined.

The data were produced by immunoSEQ multiplex PCR, yet TCRdb's version contains in-frame clones alone and is incomplete. The sample has 120,000 or so clones, around 87% seen once. The TCR was taken from an adult in good health. Material: peripheral blood, obtained on day 0 of AZD1222 vaccination.

In DNA, the CDR3 is TGTGCCAGCACACCAACAGGGAACACTGGCCGTTATGGCTACACCTTC. This codes for CASTPTGNTGRYGYTF. The chain employs TRBV7-9 and TRBJ1-2, with a weak D call TRBD1 (6 bases). Per germline, CDR1 SEHNR and CDR2 FQNEAQ (reference sequence). CDR3 length: 16 amino acids. Trimming cost V 7 bases and J 5 bases, with 23 bases left between them.